Each of the 22 T cell receptor beta chains below was sequenced from the same sample in a study of blood T cell repertoires in COVID-19. Produced via immunoSEQ multiplex PCR; TCRdb's table is partial and in-frame only. The data contain under 250,000 clones, around 84% of them singletons. Source material: peripheral blood. These receptors were taken from a woman aged 40 to 50 who had recovered from COVID-19.

Only a few counts were recorded for this clone. The CDR3 reads CASSLGTGDETQYF. The CDR3 DNA sequence: TGCGCCAGCAGCCTAGGGACAGGGGATGAGACCCAGTACTTC. The V and J genes are TRBV5-1 and TRBJ2-5, with 10 bases aligning to TRBD1. Germline V gene lookup returns CDR1 SGHRS and CDR2 YFSETQ. The J segment lost 5 bases and the V segment lost 4 bases, leaving 5 bases of the junction unmatched. This CDR3 has 14 residues.

V usage is TRBV15 and J usage is TRBJ1-5; D is possibly TRBD1 (6 bases). Trimming shortened V by 4 bases and J by 5 bases, and 9 bases separated the two germline ends. Germline CDR1 LNHNV, CDR2 YYDKDF (reference sequence). This CDR3 contains 13 residues. The chain's CDR3 is CATSISGDQPQHF. The CDR3 coding sequence is TGTGCCACCAGCATCTCAGGGGATCAGCCCCAGCATTTT. Full variable domain (rest looked up from reference TRBV15 and TRBJ1-5): DAMVIQNPRYQVTQFGKPVTLSCSQTLNHNVMYWYQQKSSQAPKLLFHYYDKDFNNEADTPDNFQSRRPNTSFCFLDIRSPGLGDTAMYLCATSISGDQPQHFGDGTRLSIL.

The table lists this clone with a count of one. The chain uses TRBV7-9 and TRBJ2-2; TRBD1 agrees at 7 bases. Germline loops: CDR1 SEHNR, CDR2 FQNEAQ (reference sequence). The V gene end was trimmed by 7 bases and the J gene end by 2 bases; junction bases not matched to a gene: 7. The CDR3 runs 15 residues. The CDR3 region has the DNA TGTGCCAGCAACTCGGGACAGACAAACACCGGGGAGCTGTTTTTT. Its translation is CASNSGQTNTGELFF.

The gene calls are TRBV29-1 and TRBJ2-2; D perhaps matches TRBD1 (6 bases). CDR1 is SQVTM and CDR2 is ANQGSEA in the germline V gene. CDR3 length equals 15 residues. V lost 5 bases and J 5 bases, leaving 18 bases between the germline ends. CDR3 bases: TGCAGCGTTATGGGGACACCACAGAGGACCGGGGAGCTGTTTTTT. This translates into CSVMGTPQRTGELFF.

This clone was seen more than once but under ten times. The J gene is TRBJ2-7, the V gene TRBV9; 8 nucleotides agree with TRBD2. The V gene end was trimmed by 0 bases and the J gene end by 3 bases; junction bases not matched to a gene: 5. The CDR3 runs to 15 residues. CDR1 and CDR2 from the germline V gene are SGDLS and YYNGEE. CDR3 residues: CASSVAPGLDYEQYF. The CDR3 nucleotides read TGTGCCAGCAGCGTAGCTCCGGGACTAGACTACGAGCAGTACTTC. The full variable domain, its missing parts supplied by reference TRBV9 and TRBJ2-7, is DSGVTQTPKHLITATGQRVTLRCSPRSGDLSVYWYQQSLDQGLQFLIQYYNGEERAKGNILERFSAQQFPDLHSELNLSSLELGDSALYFCASSVAPGLDYEQYFGPGTRLTVT.

The rearrangement joins TRBV9 to TRBJ1-2, with TRBD1 identical over 10 bases. The V segment lost 3 bases and the J segment 6 bases; nucleotides outside the gene matches: 5. The CDR3 runs 14 residues. Germline CDR1 and CDR2: SGDLS and YYNGEE. The CDR3 DNA sequence: TGTGCCAGCAGCGGTGCCGGGACAGGGGATGGCTACACCTTC. Translation gives CASSGAGTGDGYTF.

This chain links TRBV2 with TRBJ1-2; possibly TRBD1 for D (6 bases). V lost 2 bases to trimming and J lost 6 bases, with 13 bases between them. This CDR3 contains 14 residues. The germline gives CDR1 SNHLY, CDR2 FYNNEI. The CDR3: CASSEMGGPDGYTF. As DNA, the CDR3 is TGTGCCAGCAGTGAAATGGGGGGGCCCGATGGCTACACCTTC.

This clone was counted only a few times. This chain uses TRBV28 with TRBJ2-2; 10 bases are a match to TRBD2. CDR1 and CDR2 from the germline V gene are MDHEN and SYDVKM. The trim removed 7 bases at V and 4 bases at J, leaving 6 bases unmatched. The CDR3 totals 15 residues. The DNA for the CDR3 is TGTGCCAGCACTAGCGGGGGCACTACCACCGGGGAGCTGTTTTTT. This sequence encodes CASTSGGTTTGELFF.

This clone was seen only once. V usage is TRBV6-5 and J usage is TRBJ1-5; D possibly corresponds to TRBD1 (5 bases). Germline V gene data show CDR1 as MNHEY and CDR2 as SVGAGI. Trimming pared 5 bases from V and 3 bases from J, leaving 11 bases between. This CDR3 contains 14 residues. Here the CDR3 DNA reads TGTGCCAGCAGTCCTGACAGTATCAATCAGCCCCAGCATTTT. It codes for CASSPDSINQPQHF.

This chain links TRBV7-2 with TRBJ1-5; no reliable D call. The CDR3 totals 13 residues. Germline lookup yields CDR1 SGHTA and CDR2 FQGNSA. V was cut by 0 bases and J by 9 bases, with 9 bases left in between. As DNA, the CDR3 is TGTGCCAGCAGCTTAGCCCCCAGTTCGCCCCAGCATTTT. It is translated as CASSLAPSSPQHF.

A single count supports this clone. The chain joins TRBV3-1 (or the pseudogene TRBV3-2) to TRBJ1-5, with unresolved D. Trimming cost V 1 base and J 7 bases, with 8 bases left between them. This CDR3 has 13 amino acids. Per germline, CDR1 LGHDT and CDR2 YNNKEL (reference sequence). CDR3 sequence (DNA): TGTGCCAGCAGCCAAGGGGCGGGGCAGCCCCAGCATTTT. This codes for CASSQGAGQPQHF.

In this sample, this clone turned up once. CDR3 coding DNA: TGTGCCAGCAGCGCAACGACAGGAAATAATGAAAAACTGTTTTTT. Amino acids: CASSATTGNNEKLFF. V and J are TRBV9 and TRBJ1-4, with a weak D call TRBD1 (6 bases). Per the germline V gene, CDR1 is SGDLS and CDR2 is YYNGEE. Trimming left V 3 bases short and J 4 bases short, with 13 bases between. The CDR3 is 15 amino acids.

This clone occurred a few times. The V and J genes are TRBV15 and TRBJ2-1; 8 bases agree with TRBD2. Germline CDR1 is LNHNV and CDR2 is YYDKDF (reference sequence). V lost 5 bases, J lost 5 bases, and 11 bases stayed unmatched. The CDR3 covers 16 residues. CDR3 residues: CATSPETGLGHNEQFF. Here the CDR3 DNA reads TGTGCCACCAGCCCAGAGACGGGACTAGGCCACAATGAGCAGTTCTTC.

The chain carries TRBV24-1 and TRBJ2-2; TRBD1 matches at 10 bases. Germline loops: CDR1 KGHDR, CDR2 SFDVKD. The CDR3 runs to 15 residues. J gave up 3 bases and V 9 bases, and 6 bases lay outside the gene matches. The CDR3 DNA follows: TGTGCCACCGGGGGACAGGGGATATACACCGGGGAGCTGTTTTTT. This encodes CATGGQGIYTGELFF.

This chain links TRBV7-9 with TRBJ2-5; D may be TRBD2 (5 bases). The CDR3 has 14 amino acids. Trimming cost V 6 bases and J 7 bases, with 18 bases left between them. Per germline, CDR1 SEHNR and CDR2 FQNEAQ (reference sequence). CDR3 sequence reads: CASRPDGKFGTQYF. The DNA of the CDR3 is TGTGCCAGCAGACCCGACGGGAAATTTGGGACCCAGTACTTC.

V and J are TRBV15 and TRBJ1-2, with D possibly being TRBD1 (6 bases). Per the germline V gene, CDR1 is LNHNV and CDR2 is YYDKDF (reference sequence). Trimming took 0 bases from V and 0 from J, leaving 14 bases between them. This CDR3 region has 17 residues. This chain's CDR3 is CATSRDAQGRTNYGYTF. As DNA, the CDR3 is TGTGCCACCAGCAGAGATGCCCAGGGGAGAACTAACTATGGCTACACCTTC.

The genes are TRBV7-6 and TRBJ2-6; tentatively, D is TRBD2 (6 bases). Trimming removed 6 bases at V and 1 base at J, with 10 bases between. The CDR3 is 15 amino acids. Germline V lookup: CDR1 SGHVS, CDR2 FNYEAQ. DNA for the CDR3: TGTGCCAGCAGGTCAGCGGGTTCTGGGGCCAACGTCCTGACTTTC. Protein sequence: CASRSAGSGANVLTF.

The chain recombines TRBV7-8 with TRBJ1-5; 8 bases agree with TRBD1. CDR3 size: 15 residues. Trimming cost V 5 bases and J 3 bases; bases outside gene matches: 6. CDR1 SGHVS and CDR2 FQNEAQ come from the germline V gene. The CDR3 nucleotides read TGTGCCAGCAGCCAGGGGGCGGGTTTCAATCAGCCCCAGCATTTT. This encodes CASSQGAGFNQPQHF. Full variable domain (missing parts from reference TRBV7-8 and TRBJ1-5): GAGVSQSPRYKVAKRGQDVALRCDPISGHVSLFWYQQALGQGPEFLTYFQNEAQLDKSGLPSDRFFAERPEGSVSTLKIQRTQQEDSAVYLCASSQGAGFNQPQHFGDGTRLSIL.

V and J are TRBV3-1 (or the pseudogene TRBV3-2) and TRBJ2-1, with D possibly matching TRBD1 (5 bases). In germline, CDR1 is LGHDT, CDR2 YNNKEL (reference sequence). Trimming removed 3 bases at V and 0 bases at J, with 15 bases between. This CDR3 comprises 17 residues. CDR3: CASSQHRGLSSYNEQFF. DNA for the CDR3: TGTGCCAGCAGCCAGCATAGGGGATTAAGCTCCTACAATGAGCAGTTCTTC.

CDR3 nucleotide sequence: TGCGCCAGCAGGTTCTGGGACAGGGAGGAAGAGACCCAGTACTTC. Amino acids: CASRFWDREEETQYF. J is TRBJ2-5 and V is TRBV5-1; 9 bases align to TRBD1. The V and J ends lost 5 bases and 3 bases, in that order; junction bases with no gene match: 8. CDR3 length: 15 residues. CDR1 and CDR2 from the germline V gene are SGHRS and YFSETQ. The full variable domain, with the rest looked up from reference TRBV5-1 and TRBJ2-5, is KAGVTQTPRYLIKTRGQQVTLSCSPISGHRSVSWYQQTPGQGLQFLFEYFSETQRNKGNFPGRFSGRQFSNSRSEMNVSTLELGDSALYLCASRFWDREEETQYFGPGTRLLVL.

This clone was recorded only once. This chain links TRBV19 with TRBJ1-1; no firm D call. The V and J ends lost 6 bases and 5 bases respectively, with 22 bases between them. Germline loops: CDR1 LNHDA, CDR2 SQIVND (reference sequence). The length of the CDR3 is 16 residues. The CDR3 DNA is TGTGCCAGTAGAACCGAGGGCTTCGGGAGTATTACTGAAGCTTTCTTT. It encodes CASRTEGFGSITEAFF.

This clone has a single count. The chain employs TRBV20-1 and TRBJ1-1; no clear D gene. CDR1 is DFQATT and CDR2 is SNEGSKA in the germline V gene (reference sequence). The CDR3 length is 11 residues. Trimming shortened V by 1 base and J by 10 bases, and 10 bases separated the two germline ends. In DNA, the CDR3 is TGCAGTGCTAGAGCCGCCGAGAGAGCTTTCTTT. Its protein product is CSARAAERAFF.